This T cell receptor (beta chain) comes out of a study of T cell responses to AZD1222 COVID-19 vaccine. The method was immunoSEQ multiplex PCR; TCRdb's version includes in-frame clones alone and lacks a portion of them. The sample yields more than 80,000 clones, roughly 88% seen once. The CDR3 runs 16 residues. CDR1 and CDR2 (germline): KGHSH, LQKENI. J gave up 8 bases and V 4 bases, and 11 bases lay outside the gene matches. Study-wide results and caveats: Donors were mostly white British, more females; clonal diversity possibly underestimated.

This clone was found once. Its antigen remains unknown. The TCR sequence derives from an adult who received the AZD1222 COVID-19 vaccine. The chain employs TRBV18 and TRBJ1-4, with 9 bases lining up with TRBD1. The sequenced sample was peripheral blood, obtained 28 days after the second AZD1222 dose. The CDR3 coding sequence is TGTGCCAGCTCACACGAATCGACAGGGGGTAACGAAAAACTGTTTTTT. Amino acids: CASSHESTGGNEKLFF.